The 9 T cell receptor beta chains given below trace back to one sample, sequenced in a study of T-cell reconstitution after alpha-beta-depleted transplantation in children. Unique molecular identifiers were built into the TCRbeta library. TCRdb independently ran MiXCR on the PCR reads; one entry per CDR3 protein. Among about 270,000 distinct CDR3 sequences, 9.9% were seen once, and the ten largest hold around 9.1%. The source was PBMCs from the stem cell graft donor, collected from the stem cell graft. Receptors were obtained from a human donor who donated a stem cell graft to a child with SCID.

In the case of this clonotype: The germline gene is not matched at one end of the junction; a read error may be the cause. This chain's CDR3 is CATSQASGGTDTQYF. For the CDR3, the DNA is TGTGCCACCAGCCAAGCTAGCGGAGGCACAGATACGCAGTATTTT. The J gene is TRBJ2-3, the V gene TRBV3-1, with 7 bases identical to TRBD2. The CDR3 has 15 residues. From germline, CDR1 is LGHDT and CDR2 YNNKEL (reference sequence).

This clonotype was picked up a small number of times. The V call is TRBV5-1, the J call TRBJ2-3; a weak D match, TRBD1 (6 bases). Germline CDR1 is SGHRS and CDR2 is YFSETQ. The CDR3 sequence is 15 residues long. Trimming shortened V by 5 bases and J by 6 bases, and 19 bases separated the two germline ends. The CDR3 region is CASSTEGTYADTQYF. The CDR3 coding sequence is TGCGCCAGCAGTACTGAAGGGACATATGCGGATACGCAGTATTTT.

This clonotype was seen a few times. V is TRBV24-1 and J is TRBJ1-1; no definite D call. CDR3 length: 17 residues. Deletions cut 0 bases from V and 1 base from J, with 14 bases between. Germline V gene lookup returns CDR1 KGHDR and CDR2 SFDVKD. The CDR3 region is CATSDLRAGPENTEAFF. DNA for the CDR3: TGTGCCACCAGTGATTTGCGCGCCGGGCCAGAGAACACTGAAGCTTTCTTT.

This clonotype was picked up many times. The J gene is TRBJ1-1, the V gene TRBV29-1, with 8 bases identical to TRBD1. V trimming: 3 bases; J trimming: 1 base; junction bases outside the gene matches: 1. Germline V lookup: CDR1 SQVTM, CDR2 ANQGSEA. This CDR3 has 13 residues. The CDR3 reads CSVETGANTEAFF. CDR3 DNA sequence: TGCAGCGTTGAGACAGGGGCGAACACTGAAGCTTTCTTT.

The J gene is TRBJ2-1, the V gene TRBV29-1; 12 bases agree with TRBD2. V lost 7 bases, J lost 0 bases, and 19 bases stayed unmatched. The CDR3 has 20 residues. CDR1 and CDR2 (germline): SQVTM, ANQGSEA. The chain's CDR3 is CSGTLSWLAGGKSSYNEQFF. In DNA, the CDR3 is TGCAGCGGCACCCTGTCGTGGCTAGCGGGGGGGAAAAGCTCCTACAATGAGCAGTTCTTC.

The chain recombines TRBV12-3 or TRBV12-4 with TRBJ2-2, with 11 bases fitting TRBD1. The CDR3 loop spans 17 amino acids. The V and J ends lost 6 bases and 6 bases, in that order; junction bases with no gene match: 12. The CDR3 DNA reads as TGTGCCAGCAGACCTGGACAGGGGGCTTGGTCACCCGGGGAGCTGTTTTTT. Its translation is CASRPGQGAWSPGELFF.

Only a few counts were recorded for this clonotype. The rearrangement links TRBV18 to TRBJ1-1, with D tentatively TRBD1 (5 bases). V was trimmed by 6 bases and J by 3 bases, leaving 14 bases between them. From germline, CDR1 is KGHSH and CDR2 LQKENI. The CDR3 totals 14 residues. The CDR3 DNA reads TGTGCCAGCTCGCCCCGGGACGGACACACTGAAGCTTTCTTT. This sequence encodes CASSPRDGHTEAFF.

The chain employs TRBV4-1 and TRBJ1-5; 7 nucleotides align to TRBD1. The CDR3 has 15 amino acids. Trimming cost V 0 bases and J 7 bases; bases outside gene matches: 6. The germline V gene has CDR1 MGHRA and CDR2 YSYEKL. The CDR3 coding sequence is TGCGCCAGCAGCCAAGATGAGGGGGCAGGGCAGCCCCAGCATTTT. Encoded protein: CASSQDEGAGQPQHF.

The CDR3 here is CSARPQRHPLSYEQYF. As DNA, the CDR3 is TGCAGTGCTAGACCCCAAAGACATCCCCTCTCCTACGAGCAGTACTTC. This rearrangement joins TRBV20-1 to TRBJ2-7; D not resolved. The germline V gene encodes CDR1 DFQATT and CDR2 SNEGSKA (reference sequence). The CDR3 totals 16 residues. Trimming removed 2 bases from V and 0 bases from J, with 17 bases in between.